These 20 T cell receptor beta chains came from one sample sequenced in a study of Ad26.COV2.S vaccination and SARS-CoV-2 variants. Assay: immunoSEQ multiplex PCR; the TCRdb copy retains only in-frame clones and omits some. Seen here are tens of thousands of clones, about 80% observed once, and the top ten hold around 47%. Material: peripheral blood, obtained after recovery from COVID-19. The origin of the receptors is a human donor who had recovered from COVID-19.

The V gene is TRBV9, the J gene TRBJ1-6; 9 bases map to TRBD1. CDR3 length: 15 residues. Trimming took 3 bases from V and 9 from J; bases not matched to a gene: 7. Germline V gene lookup returns CDR1 SGDLS and CDR2 YYNGEE. CDR3 sequence: CASSGPDRGASPLHF. The CDR3 nucleotides are TGTGCCAGCAGCGGGCCCGACAGGGGGGCTTCACCCCTCCACTTT.

This clone was detected once. The chain carries TRBV6-2 or TRBV6-3 and TRBJ1-2, with a possible D match to TRBD1 (5 bases). This CDR3 contains 13 residues. Trimming shortened V by 2 bases and J by 5 bases, and 9 bases separated the two germline ends. Germline CDR1 MNHEY, CDR2 SVGEGT. CDR3 DNA sequence: TGTGCCAGCAGTTACGAGGGACGTTATGGCTACACCTTC. Its translation: CASSYEGRYGYTF.

This rearrangement joins TRBV25-1 to TRBJ1-1, with D maybe TRBD1 (5 bases). V lost 3 bases and J 4 bases, leaving 9 bases between the germline ends. The germline V gene has CDR1 MGHDK and CDR2 SYGVNS. CDR3 length equals 13 residues. The CDR3 reads CASSDVGGTEAFF. The CDR3, as DNA: TGTGCCAGCAGTGACGTGGGGGGCACTGAAGCTTTCTTT.

This sequence joins TRBV7-9 and TRBJ2-5; D uncertain. Trimming took 5 bases from V and 2 from J, leaving 9 bases between them. Germline CDR1 SEHNR, CDR2 FQNEAQ (reference sequence). This CDR3 has 13 amino acids. This CDR3 reads CASSVSGQETQYF. Here the CDR3 DNA reads TGTGCCAGCAGCGTTTCAGGTCAAGAGACCCAGTACTTC. The full variable domain, in which reference TRBV7-9 and TRBJ2-5 provide the parts outside the CDR3, is DTGVSQNPRHKITKRGQNVTFRCDPISEHNRLYWYRQTLGQGPEFLTYFQNEAQLEKSRLLSDRFSAERPKGSFSTLEIQRTEQGDSAMYLCASSVSGQETQYFGPGTRLLVL.

The chain links TRBV11-2 to TRBJ2-5, with unresolved D. The germline V gene encodes CDR1 SGHAT and CDR2 FQNNGV. V lost 4 bases and J lost 2, with 2 bases in between. This CDR3 spans 11 amino acids. The CDR3 sequence: CASSSQETQYF. For the CDR3, the DNA is TGTGCCAGCAGCTCGCAAGAGACCCAGTACTTC.

This clone was picked up one time. CDR3 in DNA: TGTGCCAGCAGTGACAGGGGAAGGAACACTGAAGCTTTCTTT. This sequence encodes CASSDRGRNTEAFF. The chain combines TRBV6-1 with TRBJ1-1, with a tentative D call TRBD1 (6 bases). V was shortened by 3 bases and J by 1 base, with 9 bases between the two germline ends. Germline CDR1 is MNHNS and CDR2 is SASEGT. This CDR3 has 14 residues.

This clone was observed a single time. The chain carries TRBV14 and TRBJ1-4; D gene unclear. The V gene lost 2 bases and the J gene lost 6 bases, with 7 bases spanning the gap. CDR3 length: 13 amino acids. CDR1 and CDR2 (germline): SGHDN, FVKESK. CDR3 sequence: CASSQLTDEKLFF. CDR3 in DNA: TGTGCCAGCAGCCAACTGACGGATGAAAAACTGTTTTTT.

The chain has TRBV6-1 and TRBJ1-2; D is ambiguous. Trimming shortened V by 2 bases and J by 4 bases, and 8 bases separated the two germline ends. The CDR3 covers 13 residues. Germline CDR1 is MNHNS and CDR2 is SASEGT. The CDR3 DNA follows: TGTGCCAGCAGTGAACGATCTACCTATGGCTACACCTTC. Translated, it gives CASSERSTYGYTF.

V is TRBV2 and J is TRBJ1-5, with TRBD1 as a possible D gene (5 bases). The CDR3 sequence is 13 residues long. Germline V CDR1 and CDR2: SNHLY, FYNNEI. The V gene lost 3 bases and the J gene lost 7 bases, with 10 bases spanning the gap. The CDR3 loop is CASSERGFQPQHF. The CDR3 bases are TGTGCCAGCAGTGAGCGGGGGTTCCAGCCCCAGCATTTT. Full variable domain (outside the CDR3, taken from reference TRBV2 and TRBJ1-5): EPEVTQTPSHQVTQMGQEVILRCVPISNHLYFYWYRQILGQKVEFLVSFYNNEISEKSEIFDDQFSVERPDGSNFTLKIRSTKLEDSAMYFCASSERGFQPQHFGDGTRLSIL.

The chain couples TRBV6-5 to TRBJ2-1; 9 bases align to TRBD2. Germline-derived CDR1 and CDR2 are MNHEY and SVGAGI. Losses at the gene ends were 5 bases for V and 2 bases for J; bases not matched to a gene: 4. The CDR3 runs to 15 residues. The CDR3 sequence: CASSRSGGPYNEQFF. Here the CDR3 DNA reads TGTGCCAGCAGTCGCAGCGGGGGGCCCTACAATGAGCAGTTCTTC.

The J gene is TRBJ1-1, the V gene TRBV15, with D uncertain. CDR1 and CDR2 (germline): LNHNV, YYDKDF (reference sequence). The ends were cut back, 0 bases at V and 0 bases at J, with 8 bases in the middle. This CDR3 has 15 residues. This chain's CDR3 is CATSRELHLNTEAFF. The CDR3 DNA follows: TGTGCCACCAGCAGAGAACTACACCTGAACACTGAAGCTTTCTTT.

The chain employs TRBV5-1 and TRBJ2-3; 9 nucleotides agree with TRBD1. This CDR3 spans 16 amino acids. The germline CDR1 and CDR2 sequences are SGHRS and YFSETQ. Trimming took 2 bases from V and 0 from J; bases not matched to a gene: 4. CDR3 bases: TGCGCCAGCAGCTTATCGGGACAGGGAAGCACAGATACGCAGTATTTT. Its translation is CASSLSGQGSTDTQYF. Supplemented by reference TRBV5-1 and TRBJ2-3, the full variable domain reads KAGVTQTPRYLIKTRGQQVTLSCSPISGHRSVSWYQQTPGQGLQFLFEYFSETQRNKGNFPGRFSGRQFSNSRSEMNVSTLELGDSALYLCASSLSGQGSTDTQYFGPGTRLTVL.

The CDR3 is CASVDNTEAFF. In DNA form, the CDR3 reads TGTGCCAGTGTGGACAACACTGAAGCTTTCTTT. V gene TRBV25-1 combines with J gene TRBJ1-1; D gene ambiguous. Germline CDR1 MGHDK, CDR2 SYGVNS. V gave up 9 bases and J gave up 2 bases, with 7 bases separating them. The CDR3 runs to 11 residues.

In its sample, this clone was seen a few times. V usage is TRBV11-3 and J usage is TRBJ2-1, with 7 positions matching TRBD2. The CDR3 is made up of 15 amino acids. Germline CDR1 SGHNT, CDR2 YENEEA. V shed 5 bases, J shed 4 bases, and the junction held 8 bases outside the gene matches. CDR3 DNA sequence: TGTGCCAGCAGCGCTACCGGCGGGGGATACAATGAGCAGTTCTTC. Amino acids: CASSATGGGYNEQFF.

V usage is TRBV5-6 and J usage is TRBJ1-2; D unresolved. The germline V gene has CDR1 SGHDT and CDR2 YYEEEE. Trimming stripped 1 base from V and 4 bases from J, with 5 bases between. The CDR3 loop spans 12 amino acids. This CDR3 is CASSLRGYGYTF. DNA of the CDR3: TGTGCCAGCAGCTTGAGAGGCTATGGCTACACCTTC.

The V gene is TRBV5-1, the J gene TRBJ2-3; 8 bases agree with TRBD1. J gave up 1 base and V 0 bases, and 7 bases lay outside the gene matches. The CDR3 consists of 17 residues. The germline gives CDR1 SGHRS, CDR2 YFSETQ. The CDR3 is CASSLGGYRGGTDTQYF. DNA for the CDR3: TGCGCCAGCAGCTTGGGAGGTTACAGGGGGGGCACAGATACGCAGTATTTT.

The chain is built from TRBV6-5 and TRBJ2-2; 8 nucleotides align to TRBD1. The CDR3 contains 15 residues. V trimming: 4 bases; J trimming: 6 bases; junction bases outside the gene matches: 7. CDR1 is MNHEY and CDR2 is SVGAGI in the germline V gene. DNA of the CDR3: TGTGCCAGCAGTTCCATCGACAGGGGATCCGGGGAGCTGTTTTTT. Amino acid sequence: CASSSIDRGSGELFF.

V gene TRBV11-2 combines with J gene TRBJ1-1; 7 bases match TRBD1. This CDR3 region has 14 residues. The germline V gene encodes CDR1 SGHAT and CDR2 FQNNGV. Germline trimming cut 0 bases from V and 4 bases from J; bases unmatched to any gene: 2. The CDR3: CASSLERQGTEAFF. DNA of the CDR3: TGTGCCAGCAGCTTAGAAAGACAGGGCACTGAAGCTTTCTTT. Combining the CDR3 with reference TRBV11-2 and TRBJ1-1 gives the whole variable domain EAGVAQSPRYKIIEKRQSVAFWCNPISGHATLYWYQQILGQGPKLLIQFQNNGVVDDSQLPKDRFSAERLKGVDSTLKIQPAKLEDSAVYLCASSLERQGTEAFFGQGTRLTVV.

The rearrangement joins TRBV9 to TRBJ2-1; 14 bases map to TRBD2. Looked up from germline, CDR1 is SGDLS and CDR2 is YYNGEE. V shed 2 bases and J 3 bases; nucleotides not matched to a gene: 7. CDR3 size: 18 residues. The CDR3 DNA reads as TGTGCCAGCAGCGTCGGACTAGCGGGAGGCCGGGTCTACAATGAGCAGTTCTTC. Its translation is CASSVGLAGGRVYNEQFF.

V gene TRBV4-2 combines with J gene TRBJ2-2; D is ambiguous. V was trimmed by 0 bases and J by 3 bases, leaving 8 bases between them. Per the germline V gene, CDR1 is LGHNA and CDR2 is YNFKEQ. The CDR3 is made up of 15 amino acids. CDR3 nucleotide sequence: TGTGCCAGCAGCCAAGAAATAAGAGACACCGGGGAGCTGTTTTTT. Translating gives CASSQEIRDTGELFF.